This TCR beta chain appears in the sequencing data of a study of T-cell memory formation after mild COVID-19. On the study more broadly: There were largely donor-specific TCR clusters.

Amplification by 5'RACE using constant-segment primers produced TCR alpha and TCR beta cDNA libraries that carried sample barcodes and UMIs. Each CDR3 protein gets one entry after TCRdb re-called the 5' RACE reads with MiXCR. The sample has roughly 150,000 distinct CDR3 sequences, roughly 14% seen once. This CDR3 spans 17 amino acids. In germline, CDR1 is LNHNV, CDR2 YYDKDF (reference sequence). V was cut by 1 base and J by 6 bases, with 19 bases left in between. Findings and caveats of the study: Some clones that responded were present in memory (sampled pre-infection), which suggests cross-reactive memory joined. Clones that contracted from day 15 to 85 had balanced CD4/CD8; later expanders were CD4+ biased.

About this clonotype itself: Its antigen is undetermined.

What was sequenced was PBMCs or a T cell subset sorted from them (not recorded which). The clonotype was recovered from an adult woman who had mild COVID-19 (a few samples of this study predate the infection). Cell type and time point are not known. The rearrangement links TRBV15 to TRBJ2-4, with TRBD2 as a possible D gene (6 bases). The CDR3 reads CATSRGGASDGGNIQYF. The DNA for the CDR3 is TGTGCCACCAGCAGAGGAGGGGCTAGCGATGGAGGAAACATTCAGTACTTC.